Each of the 7 T cell receptor beta chains below was sequenced from the same sample in a study of cytomegalovirus exposure and HLA in healthy donors. Primers: 60 Vbeta forward and 13 Jbeta reverse. Assay used: immunoSEQ multiplex PCR; TCRdb lists only in-frame clones, some missing. The table has 120,000 or so clones, approximately 86% seen once. The material sequenced was PBMCs. These TCRs come from a man in his forties in good health and CMV-seronegative.

J is TRBJ2-1 and V is TRBV7-2; 7 bases line up with TRBD1. The CDR3 has 12 residues. V was clipped by 5 bases and J by 8 bases; unmatched bases: 3. The germline gives CDR1 SGHTA, CDR2 FQGNSA. CDR3 sequence (DNA): TGTGCCAGCAGCCAACAGGGGTATGAGCAGTTCTTC. It encodes CASSQQGYEQFF.

V and J are TRBV5-4 and TRBJ2-5; TRBD1 matches at 12 bases. Germline V gene lookup returns CDR1 SGHNT and CDR2 YYREEE (reference sequence). V lost 4 bases to trimming and J lost 5 bases; unmatched junction nucleotides: 9. This CDR3 has 16 residues. CDR3 sequence reads: CASSPRDRGLGETQYF. As DNA, the CDR3 is TGTGCCAGCAGCCCCCGGGACAGGGGGCTCGGTGAGACCCAGTACTTC.

This chain joins TRBV29-1 and TRBJ1-1, with 8 bases matching TRBD1. Looked up from germline, CDR1 is SQVTM and CDR2 is ANQGSEA. The CDR3 has 13 amino acids. Trimming took 8 bases from V and 0 from J; bases not matched to a gene: 5. DNA for the CDR3: TGCAGCCCGACAGGGGCCTTGAACACTGAAGCTTTCTTT. Amino acids: CSPTGALNTEAFF.

J is TRBJ1-5 and V is TRBV2; tentatively, D is TRBD1 (6 bases). The CDR3 has 15 amino acids. CDR1 and CDR2 from the germline V gene are SNHLY and FYNNEI. V shed 6 bases and J shed 4 bases, with 16 bases lying between them. The CDR3: CASSLAGASNQPQHF. As DNA, the CDR3 is TGTGCCAGCAGCCTGGCGGGGGCCTCTAATCAGCCCCAGCATTTT.

The V gene is TRBV29-1, the J gene TRBJ2-2, with D maybe TRBD2 (5 bases). Germline loops: CDR1 SQVTM, CDR2 ANQGSEA. The CDR3 totals 13 residues. Trimming removed 7 bases at V and 2 bases at J, with 11 bases between. CDR3 DNA: TGCAGCGCCCGGACTGATAACACCGGGGAGCTGTTTTTT. It translates to CSARTDNTGELFF.

This rearrangement joins TRBV29-1 to TRBJ2-3; a weak D match, TRBD1 (5 bases). Germline-derived CDR1 and CDR2 are SQVTM and ANQGSEA. The V end lost 4 bases, the J end lost 0 bases, and 8 bases lay between the germline ends. CDR3 length: 13 amino acids. The CDR3 DNA is TGCAGCGTTGGCAGGGTTAGCACAGATACGCAGTATTTT. Amino acid sequence: CSVGRVSTDTQYF.

V and J are TRBV10-3 and TRBJ1-1; 7 bases map to TRBD1. The germline gives CDR1 ENHRY, CDR2 SYGVKD. The CDR3 has 13 amino acids. The ends lost 6 bases at V and 1 base at J; junction bases unmatched: 2. The CDR3 loop reads CAISGQENTEAFF. For the CDR3, the DNA is TGTGCCATCAGCGGACAGGAGAACACTGAAGCTTTCTTT.